This TCR beta chain came from a study of patients and donors after allogeneic stem cell transplantation. The CDR3 covers 14 residues. In germline, CDR1 is SGHRS, CDR2 YFSETQ. Trimming took off 5 bases at V and 0 bases at J, with 11 bases between the two ends. TCRdb reanalysed the RT-PCR reads using MiXCR and keeps one entry per CDR3 protein. Of hundreds of thousands of distinct CDR3 sequences in the sample, around an eighth were seen once. The sample comprised blood, either unsorted or a sorted T cell fraction (not recorded which). This receptor was obtained from a human donor who was either an allogeneic HSCT recipient or a stem cell or donor lymphocyte infusion donor (not recorded which). It is not recorded whose cells these are; they may come from a transplant donor. The chain has TRBV5-1 and TRBJ1-1; D possibly corresponds to TRBD1 (6 bases). The CDR3: CASRWGDMNTEAFF. CDR3 in DNA: TGCGCCAGCAGATGGGGGGACATGAACACTGAAGCTTTCTTT.